A single sample gave rise to the 7 T cell receptor beta chains below, sequenced in a study of beta chain features in type 1 diabetes (dated by TCRdb to 2016 to 2018). What the research found in general, with its limitations: Type 1 diabetes patients showed a moderate but significant shortening of TCRB CDR3 length in all four CD4+ subsets.

Their specific antigens are unknown. Library generation was performed with the immunoSEQ multiplex PCR assay. The High Capacity cDNA Reverse Transcription Kit was used to reverse transcribe all of the isolated RNA, meaning that expressed TCRB transcripts were what got sequenced. TCRdb provides this immuneACCESS table in a form limited to in-frame rearrangements. Some clones are lacking; in checked studies, under half of them reflect an unresolved V gene, and why the rest are absent is not known. This sample lists about 650,000 clones; around 12% were detected once. The ten largest clones represent more than 0.09% of the sample. Sequencing was carried out using naive CD4+ T cells from blood. This specimen's cell subset or site label, interpreted: true naive CD4+ T cells. These receptors all stem from a man aged 25-45 years with type 1 diabetes.

This clone has just a few counts. The V call is TRBV4-1, the J call TRBJ1-2; D perhaps matches TRBD1 (5 bases). With 8 bases removed from V and 6 bases from J, the gap between germline ends came to 19 bases. This CDR3 spans 14 amino acids. CDR1 is MGHRA, CDR2 YSYEKL, per germline. CDR3 loop: CASSNADRLNGYTF. CDR3 sequence (DNA): TGCGCCAGCTCTAACGCCGACAGACTAAATGGCTACACCTTC.

The chain combines TRBV4-3 with TRBJ1-6; D possibly corresponds to TRBD1 (6 bases). The germline V gene has CDR1 LGHNA and CDR2 YSLEER. V lost 3 bases and J lost 11, with 17 bases in between. This CDR3 is built from 15 residues. The DNA for the CDR3 is TGCGCCAGCAGCCAGGGGGACATGGGGTTGGCACCCCTCCACTTT. It is translated as CASSQGDMGLAPLHF.

In this sample, this clone turned up a few times. This chain connects TRBV7-9 to TRBJ1-2; D gene unclear. This CDR3 has 14 residues. Germline assignment: CDR1 SEHNR and CDR2 FQNEAQ (reference sequence). V shed 1 base and J shed 8 bases, with 14 bases lying between them. The CDR3 here is CASSLVGPEKGYTF. CDR3 DNA sequence: TGTGCCAGCAGCTTAGTGGGTCCGGAAAAGGGCTACACCTTC.

The sample holds a few counts of this clone. The genes are TRBV7-3 and TRBJ2-7; no reliable D call. Between the trimmed V and J ends, which lost 3 bases and 1 base, there was a span of 10 bases. The CDR3 covers 14 residues. CDR1 and CDR2 (germline): SGHTA, FQGTGA. CDR3 DNA: TGTGCCAGCAGCTTGTTCCAGACTTCCTACGAGCAGTACTTC. Translating it yields CASSLFQTSYEQYF.

This clone has just a few counts. CDR3 nucleotide sequence: TGTGCCAGCACCCATTACAGACAGAACCAAGAGACCCAGTACTTC. Protein product: CASTHYRQNQETQYF. V and J are TRBV5-6 and TRBJ2-5, with a tentative D call TRBD1 (5 bases). The CDR3 has 15 residues. Germline CDR1 SGHDT, CDR2 YYEEEE. V lost 6 bases and J lost 0, with 15 bases in between.

This clone has only a few counts. The chain combines TRBV5-1 with TRBJ2-2, with D unclear. There are 11 residues in the CDR3. The germline V gene encodes CDR1 SGHRS and CDR2 YFSETQ. Trimming stripped 5 bases from V and 6 bases from J, with 5 bases between. The CDR3 reads CASSISGELFF. CDR3 nucleotide sequence: TGCGCCAGCAGTATTTCCGGGGAGCTGTTTTTT.

V is TRBV4-3 and J is TRBJ2-5; TRBD2 matches at 7 bases. V lost 0 bases, J lost 4 bases, and 8 bases stayed unmatched. The CDR3 consists of 16 residues. Germline V gene data show CDR1 as LGHNA and CDR2 as YSLEER. CDR3 sequence: CASSQDRRGGSETQYF. Written as DNA, the CDR3 is TGCGCCAGCAGCCAAGATAGGAGGGGAGGGTCAGAGACCCAGTACTTC.